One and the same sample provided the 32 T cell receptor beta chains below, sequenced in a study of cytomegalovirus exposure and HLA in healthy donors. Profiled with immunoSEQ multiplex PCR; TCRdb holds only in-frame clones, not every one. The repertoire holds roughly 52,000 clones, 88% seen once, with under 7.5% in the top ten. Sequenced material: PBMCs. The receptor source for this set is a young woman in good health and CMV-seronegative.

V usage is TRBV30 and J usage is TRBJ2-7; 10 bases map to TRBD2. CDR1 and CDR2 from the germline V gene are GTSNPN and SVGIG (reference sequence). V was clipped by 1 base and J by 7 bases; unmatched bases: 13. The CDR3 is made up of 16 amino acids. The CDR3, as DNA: TGTGCCTGGAGTGGCACTAGCGGGACATCCCTTCGGGAGCAGTACTTC. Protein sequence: CAWSGTSGTSLREQYF.

CDR3 protein: CASSQTGMNTEAFF. The CDR3 DNA reads as TGTGCCAGTAGCCAAACAGGGATGAACACTGAAGCTTTCTTT. The genes are TRBV19 and TRBJ1-1, with D tentatively TRBD1 (6 bases). Germline V CDR1 and CDR2: LNHDA, SQIVND (reference sequence). Trimming left V 6 bases short and J 0 bases short, with 11 bases between. The CDR3 contains 14 residues.

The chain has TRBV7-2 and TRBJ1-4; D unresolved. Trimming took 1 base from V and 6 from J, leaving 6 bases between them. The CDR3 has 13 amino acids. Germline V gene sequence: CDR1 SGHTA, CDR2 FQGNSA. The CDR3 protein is CASSLVADEKLFF. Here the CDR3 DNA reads TGTGCCAGCAGCTTAGTGGCGGATGAAAAACTGTTTTTT.

The CDR3 DNA sequence: TGCAGCGTCGGCGGTGGTGCAACTAATGAAAAACTGTTTTTT. Translation gives CSVGGGATNEKLFF. This chain connects TRBV29-1 to TRBJ1-4; D not certain. Trimming shortened V by 6 bases and J by 0 bases, and 11 bases separated the two germline ends. CDR3 length: 14 amino acids. The germline V gene has CDR1 SQVTM and CDR2 ANQGSEA. The full variable domain, rest sourced from reference TRBV29-1 and TRBJ1-4, is SAVISQKPSRDICQRGTSLTIQCQVDSQVTMMFWYRQQPGQSLTLIATANQGSEATYESGFVIDKFPISRPNLTFSTLTVSNMSPEDSSIYLCSVGGGATNEKLFFGSGTQLSVL.

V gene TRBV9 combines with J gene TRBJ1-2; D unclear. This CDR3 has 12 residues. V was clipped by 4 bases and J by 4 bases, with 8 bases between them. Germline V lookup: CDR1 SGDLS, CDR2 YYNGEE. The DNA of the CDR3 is TGTGCCAGCAGCTCTCTCAGCTATGGCTACACCTTC. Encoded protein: CASSSLSYGYTF.

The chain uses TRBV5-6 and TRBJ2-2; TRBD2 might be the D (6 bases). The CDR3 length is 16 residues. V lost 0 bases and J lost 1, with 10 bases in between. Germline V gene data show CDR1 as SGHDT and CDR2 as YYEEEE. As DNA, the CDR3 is TGTGCCAGCAGCTTGGGCCGCGGGATGAACACCGGGGAGCTGTTTTTT. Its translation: CASSLGRGMNTGELFF.

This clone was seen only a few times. The CDR3 spells CASRSGLNYGYTF. CDR3 nucleotides: TGTGCCAGTAGGAGCGGGCTCAACTATGGCTACACCTTC. The chain recombines TRBV19 with TRBJ1-2; the D is unclear. The CDR3 totals 13 residues. The germline V gene has CDR1 LNHDA and CDR2 SQIVND (reference sequence). Trimming shortened V by 6 bases and J by 2 bases, and 10 bases separated the two germline ends.

This CDR3 is CASIKGSGNEKLFF. The CDR3 DNA follows: TGTGCCAGCATTAAGGGTAGCGGTAATGAAAAACTGTTTTTT. V and J are TRBV6-6 and TRBJ1-4; D is ambiguous. Germline V gives CDR1 MNHNY, CDR2 SVGAGI (reference sequence). With 7 bases removed from V and 4 bases from J, the gap between germline ends came to 13 bases. The CDR3 runs to 14 residues.

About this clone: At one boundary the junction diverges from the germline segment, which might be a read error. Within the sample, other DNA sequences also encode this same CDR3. CDR3 DNA: TGTGCTAGCAGGGAGGAGAACCCAGGCCGAGTTGGTTACAATGAGCAGTTCTTC. It translates to CASREENPGRVGYNEQFF. The V and J genes are TRBV25-1 and TRBJ2-1; possible D gene TRBD2, 6 bases. Germline loops: CDR1 MGHDK, CDR2 SYGVNS. The CDR3 spans 18 residues.

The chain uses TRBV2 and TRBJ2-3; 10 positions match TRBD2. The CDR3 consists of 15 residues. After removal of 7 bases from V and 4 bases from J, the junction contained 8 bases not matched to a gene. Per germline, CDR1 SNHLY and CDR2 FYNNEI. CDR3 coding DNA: TGTGCCAGCAACCCTTCTAGCGGGAGATCAGATACGCAGTATTTT. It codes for CASNPSSGRSDTQYF.

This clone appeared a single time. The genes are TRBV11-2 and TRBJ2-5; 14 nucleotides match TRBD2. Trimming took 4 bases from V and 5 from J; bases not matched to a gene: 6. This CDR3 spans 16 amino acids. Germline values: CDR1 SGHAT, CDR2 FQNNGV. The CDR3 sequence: CASSSGTSGSAETQYF. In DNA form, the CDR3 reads TGTGCCAGCAGCTCGGGGACTAGCGGGAGCGCTGAGACCCAGTACTTC.

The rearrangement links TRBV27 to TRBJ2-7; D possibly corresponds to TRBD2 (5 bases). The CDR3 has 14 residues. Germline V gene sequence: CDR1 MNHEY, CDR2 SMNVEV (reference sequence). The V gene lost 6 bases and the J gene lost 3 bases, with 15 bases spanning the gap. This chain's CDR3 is CASRSQLGFYEQYF. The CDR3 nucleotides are TGTGCCAGCAGATCTCAACTAGGATTCTACGAGCAGTACTTC.

The CDR3 here is CASSHNRQGKSNQPQHF. The CDR3 region has the DNA TGTGCCAGCAGCCATAACCGACAGGGGAAGAGCAATCAGCCCCAGCATTTT. The chain combines TRBV7-2 with TRBJ1-5; 8 bases are shared with TRBD1. Unmatched junction bases numbered 10, after V lost 5 bases and J lost 1 base. The CDR3 has 17 amino acids. Per the germline V gene, CDR1 is SGHTA and CDR2 is FQGNSA.

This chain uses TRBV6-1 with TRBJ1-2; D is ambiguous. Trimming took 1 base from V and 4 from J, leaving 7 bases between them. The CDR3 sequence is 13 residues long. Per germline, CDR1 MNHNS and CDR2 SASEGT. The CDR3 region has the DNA TGTGCCAGCAGTGAAGGCGGCTTCTATGGCTACACCTTC. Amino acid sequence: CASSEGGFYGYTF.

CDR3 protein: CASSLGGTAKDEQYF. CDR3 DNA sequence: TGTGCCAGCAGCTTAGGGGGGACAGCAAAGGACGAGCAGTACTTC. The gene calls are TRBV7-9 and TRBJ2-7; TRBD1 matches 7 bases. This CDR3 contains 15 residues. Looked up from germline, CDR1 is SEHNR and CDR2 is FQNEAQ (reference sequence). Trimming removed 1 base from V and 5 bases from J; junction bases left unmatched: 8.

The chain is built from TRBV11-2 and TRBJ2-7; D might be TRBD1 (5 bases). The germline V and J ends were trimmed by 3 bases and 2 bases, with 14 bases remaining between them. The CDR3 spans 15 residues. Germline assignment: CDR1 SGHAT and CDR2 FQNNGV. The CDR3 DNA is TGTGCCAGCAGCTTTTCAGGGTTTGAGACCTACGAGCAGTACTTC. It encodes CASSFSGFETYEQYF.

CDR3 sequence: CASTEGQGYTEAFF. CDR3 in DNA: TGTGCCAGCACCGAAGGACAGGGGTACACTGAAGCTTTCTTT. The chain has TRBV5-4 and TRBJ1-1; 9 nucleotides agree with TRBD1. This CDR3 is built from 14 residues. CDR1 is SGHNT, CDR2 YYREEE, per germline (reference sequence). V was clipped by 6 bases and J by 3 bases; unmatched bases: 6.

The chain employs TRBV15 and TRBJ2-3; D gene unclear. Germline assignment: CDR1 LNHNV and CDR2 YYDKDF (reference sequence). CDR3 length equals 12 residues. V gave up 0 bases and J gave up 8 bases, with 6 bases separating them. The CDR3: CATSRELGTQYF. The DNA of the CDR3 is TGTGCCACCAGCAGAGAGCTAGGTACGCAGTATTTT.

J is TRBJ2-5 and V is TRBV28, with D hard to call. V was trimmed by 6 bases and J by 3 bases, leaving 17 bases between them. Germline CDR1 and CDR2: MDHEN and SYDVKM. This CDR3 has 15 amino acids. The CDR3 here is CASSLSSGREETQYF. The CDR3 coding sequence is TGTGCCAGCAGCCTGTCGAGTGGGCGAGAAGAGACCCAGTACTTC.

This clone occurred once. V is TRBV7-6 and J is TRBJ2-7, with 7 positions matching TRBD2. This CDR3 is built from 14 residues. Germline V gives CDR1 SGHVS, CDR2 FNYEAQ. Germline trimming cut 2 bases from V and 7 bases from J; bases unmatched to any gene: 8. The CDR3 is CASSLRSGGDEQYF. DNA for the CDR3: TGTGCCAGCAGCTTAAGGTCGGGGGGAGATGAGCAGTACTTC. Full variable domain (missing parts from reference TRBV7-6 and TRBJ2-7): GAGVSQSPRYKVTKRGQDVALRCDPISGHVSLYWYRQALGQGPEFLTYFNYEAQQDKSGLPNDRFSAERPEGSISTLTIQRTEQRDSAMYRCASSLRSGGDEQYFGPGTRLTVT.

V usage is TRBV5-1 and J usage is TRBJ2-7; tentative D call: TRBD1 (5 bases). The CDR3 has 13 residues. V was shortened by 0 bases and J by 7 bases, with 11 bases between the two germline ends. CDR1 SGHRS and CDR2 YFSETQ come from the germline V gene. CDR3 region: CASSLADGAEQYF. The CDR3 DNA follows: TGCGCCAGCAGCTTGGCGGATGGGGCTGAGCAGTACTTC.

The CDR3 DNA is TGTGCCAGCAGTCCACTGGGACAGGTGGTTAACGAGCAGTACTTC. Translation: CASSPLGQVVNEQYF. This chain links TRBV28 with TRBJ2-7; 8 positions agree with TRBD1. Germline assignment: CDR1 MDHEN and CDR2 SYDVKM. After removal of 5 bases from V and 5 bases from J, the junction contained 11 bases not matched to a gene. This CDR3 is 15 amino acids long.

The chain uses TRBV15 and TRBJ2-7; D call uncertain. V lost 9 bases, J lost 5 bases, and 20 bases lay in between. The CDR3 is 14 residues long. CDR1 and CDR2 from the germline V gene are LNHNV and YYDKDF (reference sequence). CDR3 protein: CATSSPRVIHEQYF. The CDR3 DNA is TGTGCCACTAGTTCCCCCCGGGTAATCCACGAGCAGTACTTC.

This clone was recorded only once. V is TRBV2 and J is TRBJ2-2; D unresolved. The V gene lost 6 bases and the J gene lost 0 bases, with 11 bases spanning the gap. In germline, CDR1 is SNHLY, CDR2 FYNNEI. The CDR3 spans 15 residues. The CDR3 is CASRALRANTGELFF. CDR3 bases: TGTGCCAGCAGAGCCCTACGAGCGAACACCGGGGAGCTGTTTTTT.

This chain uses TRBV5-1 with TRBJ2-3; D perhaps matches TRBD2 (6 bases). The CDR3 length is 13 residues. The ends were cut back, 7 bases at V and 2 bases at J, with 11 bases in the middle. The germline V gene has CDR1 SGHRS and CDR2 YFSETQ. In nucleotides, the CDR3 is TGCGCCAGCGACTGGGACTCCACAGATACGCAGTATTTT. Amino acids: CASDWDSTDTQYF.

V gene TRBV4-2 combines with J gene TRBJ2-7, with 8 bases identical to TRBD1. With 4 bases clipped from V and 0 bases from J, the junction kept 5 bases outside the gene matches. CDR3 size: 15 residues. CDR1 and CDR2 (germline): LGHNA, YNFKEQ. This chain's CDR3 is CASSRTGTGSYEQYF. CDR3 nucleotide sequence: TGTGCCAGCAGCCGGACCGGGACAGGCTCCTACGAGCAGTACTTC.

The CDR3 here is CASSLGGGLAGEYEQYF. The DNA of the CDR3 is TGTGCCAGCAGCTTAGGCGGGGGACTAGCGGGAGAATACGAGCAGTACTTC. The chain uses TRBV7-6 and TRBJ2-7; 14 positions match TRBD2. CDR1 and CDR2 from the germline V gene are SGHVS and FNYEAQ. V was pared by 1 base and J by 4 bases, with 6 bases of the junction left unmatched. This CDR3 region has 17 residues.

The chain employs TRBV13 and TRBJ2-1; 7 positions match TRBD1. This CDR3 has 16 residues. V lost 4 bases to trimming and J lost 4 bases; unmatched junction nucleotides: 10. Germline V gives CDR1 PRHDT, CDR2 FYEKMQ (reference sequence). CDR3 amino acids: CASSSPGTDEYNEQFF. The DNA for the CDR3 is TGTGCCAGCAGCTCGCCAGGGACAGACGAATACAATGAGCAGTTCTTC.

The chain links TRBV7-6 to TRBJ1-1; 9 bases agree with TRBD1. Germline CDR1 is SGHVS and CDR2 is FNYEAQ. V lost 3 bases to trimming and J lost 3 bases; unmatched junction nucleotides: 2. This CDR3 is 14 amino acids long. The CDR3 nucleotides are TGTGCCAGCAGCTTCGGGACAGGGTACACTGAAGCTTTCTTT. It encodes CASSFGTGYTEAFF.

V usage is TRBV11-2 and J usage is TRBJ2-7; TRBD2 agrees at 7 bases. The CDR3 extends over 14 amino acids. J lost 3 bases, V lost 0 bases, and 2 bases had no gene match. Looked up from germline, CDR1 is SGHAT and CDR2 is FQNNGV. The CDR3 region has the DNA TGTGCCAGCAGCTTAGAGCGGGAGCTCTACGAGCAGTACTTC. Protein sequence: CASSLERELYEQYF.

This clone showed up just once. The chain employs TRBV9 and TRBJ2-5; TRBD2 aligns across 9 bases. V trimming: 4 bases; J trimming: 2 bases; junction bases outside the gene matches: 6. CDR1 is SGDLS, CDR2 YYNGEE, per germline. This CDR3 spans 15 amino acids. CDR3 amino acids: CASSPWTSVQETQYF. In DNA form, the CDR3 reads TGTGCCAGCAGCCCATGGACTAGCGTGCAAGAGACCCAGTACTTC.

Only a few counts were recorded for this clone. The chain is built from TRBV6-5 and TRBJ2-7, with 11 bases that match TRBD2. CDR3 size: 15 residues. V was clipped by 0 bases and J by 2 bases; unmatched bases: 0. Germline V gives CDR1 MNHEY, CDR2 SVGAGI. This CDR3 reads CASSYSGLAAYEQYF. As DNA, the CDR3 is TGTGCCAGCAGTTACTCGGGACTAGCGGCCTACGAGCAGTACTTC.